This note documents a single TCR beta chain sequence. This clonotype came up a few times. No antigen is known for it. No per-base quality is available; no much larger clone lies one base away. The CDR3, cysteine through phenylalanine, is 16 amino acids long. Only the CDR3 DNA is retained, 48 bases long and in frame from the first base. V sheds 1 base and J sheds 7 bases, leaving 19 bases between their ends. CDR1 SGHTA and CDR2 FQGTGA were looked up in the germline V gene. The record originates from a study of regulatory T cells in long-lasting Graves disease (dated by TCRdb to the early 2020s). For the wider study: Patients with newly diagnosed Graves' disease had been on antithyroid drugs for under 3 months. Patients with persistent Graves' disease were compared with patients with newly diagnosed Graves' disease using TCR sequencing and RNA sequencing of peripheral blood. The study took place in China and was registered as a clinical trial. TCR sequencing covered 13 persistent and roughly 20 newly diagnosed Graves' disease patients, some 35 samples in total.

The library was obtained by multiplex PCR. Instrument used: Illumina HiSeq 4000. CDR3 regions were amplified by Arm-PCR with iRepertoire HTBI primers to construct TCR beta libraries. PCR products were gel purified before sequencing. The original pipeline was this. Gene usage analysis of CDR3 amino acid clonotypes relied on the roughly 60 TRBV and fewer than 15 TRBJ segments identified across samples. COPE and FqMerger were used to merge the filtered high-quality paired reads into contigs. BLAST was used to align contigs to IMGT TRBV, TRBD and TRBJ reference genes, with CDR3 defined following IMGT. Highly expanded clones were defined as clonotypes with a frequency above 0.1%. Shannon entropy was used to measure repertoire diversity, and the Gini coefficient was used to measure V-J evenness. Public clonotypes were defined as clonotypes shared by more than one individual. TCRdb trimmed public reads at Q25 via fastp, called clones via MiXCR and kept in-frame beta chains. When rows share a CDR3 protein, they turn into one entry using the most common DNA and genes. The V and J calls and clone size are TCRdb's, not the authors'. This sample holds about 350,000 distinct CDR3 sequences; around 17% were observed only once. The ten most abundant clones make up approximately 30% of the sample.

The time point label for this specimen denotes: newly diagnosed GD, antithyroid drugs for less than 3 months. RNA was extracted from PBMCs in TRIzol for both TCR sequencing and RNA sequencing. Graves' disease was diagnosed according to American Thyroid Association guidelines. Patients were recruited from an endocrinology department in Xi'an, China. Each patient gave around 9.2 milliliters of peripheral blood, collected in an EDTA anticoagulant tube. PBMCs were isolated by Ficoll Paque Plus density gradient separation without further T cell sorting. RNA quality was checked with an Agilent 2100 Bioanalyzer and agarose gel, and concentration with a NanoDrop 2000. The full study reports these points: TRBV28, TRBJ1-2 and TRBJ2-5 were preferentially used in persistent disease, while TRBV20-1 and TRBJ2-1 were favored in newly diagnosed disease. The study examined only peripheral blood because the primary lesion, thyroid tissue, could not be accessed. Compared with newly diagnosed patients, patients with persistent Graves' disease had lower TCR Shannon entropy and fewer highly expanded clones, which suggests clonal expansion. More public clonotypes were shared among persistent patients (under 3,000) than among newly diagnosed patients (just under 1,000). As a limitation, the authors acknowledged that the small sample size may reduce accuracy. Sequencing and analysis were limited to the TCR beta chain.

These records were also assigned to another study, of T cells in Graves' hyperthyroidism and ophthalmopathy. The second study reports: A patient counted as having stable Graves' hyperthyroidism if no progression to ophthalmopathy occurred over 18 months of follow-up. Hyperthyroidism patients were aged 18 to 65 years and newly diagnosed, with disease duration of less than 2 months. Patients with uncontrolled infections, other autoimmune diseases, pregnancy or lactation were excluded. Diagnoses were based on clinical symptoms, serum thyroxine and TRAb, thyroid ultrasound and orbital computed tomography. For the first round of RT-PCR on the TCR CDR3, the HTBI primer set was used together with the Qiagen OneStep RT-PCR kit. Most expanded thyroid clonotypes (frequency above 0.001) were also detected in blood, a finding suggesting that blood repertoires may reflect thyroid immune responses. A model built on a 13 V-J signature distinguished ophthalmopathy from stable hyperthyroidism, reaching around 90% sensitivity and around 82% specificity in cross-validation and 80%/75% in testing. In validation, the model predicted progression to ophthalmopathy a median of 6.5 months before onset, with about 70% sensitivity and 72.22% specificity. A discovery cohort of fewer than 110 patients, roughly 43 with Graves' ophthalmopathy and under 60 with stable Graves' hyperthyroidism, was used to find distinguishing TCR V-J signatures. An independent validation cohort of under 20 hyperthyroidism patients and 17 patients who later progressed to ophthalmopathy tested prospective prediction of ophthalmopathy. The approximately 100 discovery patients were divided at random into training and test sets in a 7:3 ratio. Thyroid tissue and blood T-cell repertoires from six Graves' hyperthyroidism patients were also compared in the study. Following sampling, methimazole starting at 30 mg daily was given to hyperthyroidism patients, and high-dose intravenous methylprednisolone was given to ophthalmopathy patients. Libraries were constructed in a second round of multiplex PCR, after which size selection and purification were carried out. The libraries were sequenced on an Illumina HiSeq2000 using paired-end 100 bp reads. SOAPnuke was used to process the raw data, throwing out any read that contained adapters or uncalled bases, had a mean Phred below 15, or lacked an exact constant-primer or identifier match. COPE v1.2.5 was used to merge high-quality paired reads, and clonotypes were defined as unique nucleotide sequences. Clonotypes were aligned to IMGT TRBV, TRBD and TRBJ reference segments using MiTCR v1.1. Analysis was restricted to V-J combinations with a frequency above 0.0001, which covered about 99% of repertoires. The TCS score was defined as F50 (clonal expansion) divided by E x V (chaos), with BLOSUM62-based TCRdist calculated between CDR3 peptides within each V-J. Welch's t-statistics and random forest reduced around 520 V-J features to 13, which were used in a naive Bayes classifier (R e1071). No statistical method was used to set the sample size in advance, and investigators knew the group allocation. According to the paper, TCR Vbeta CDR3 sequencing was carried out on 135 peripheral blood samples, which came from fewer than 50 ophthalmopathy, 70 to 80 hyperthyroidism and some 17 progressor patients.

The V and J genes are TRBV7-3 and TRBJ1-2, with a tentative D gene TRBD1 over 6 matching bases. The sample here was peripheral blood mononuclear cells (PBMCs), taken at new diagnosis, from a patient treated with antithyroid drugs. The sequence was obtained from a man in his forties with Graves disease. Donor details come from another sample of the same person, matched by shared clones. The bases are TGTGCCAGCAGCTTAAACCCCGGGGGGGCAGGCCGTGGCTACACCTTC. This is translated as CASSLNPGGAGRGYTF.